These 7 T cell receptor beta chains share one sample of origin, sequenced in a study of cytomegalovirus exposure and HLA in healthy donors. The PCR used 60 Vbeta and 13 Jbeta primers. The data were produced by immunoSEQ multiplex PCR, yet TCRdb's version contains in-frame clones alone and is incomplete. The data show about 92,000 clones, with over 70% seen just once and approximately 1.1% held by the top ten. The specimen was PBMCs. These receptor sequences come from a girl aged 2 to 10 in good health and CMV-seropositive.

This clone appeared once. This chain links TRBV5-1 with TRBJ1-3, with D tentatively TRBD1 (5 bases). CDR1 is SGHRS, CDR2 YFSETQ, per germline. V lost 0 bases and J 1 base, leaving 11 bases between the germline ends. CDR3 length: 16 residues. Here the CDR3 DNA reads TGCGCCAGCAGCTTGGGAATGACAGCGTCTGGAAACACCATATATTTT. Translating it yields CASSLGMTASGNTIYF.

The chain is built from TRBV30 and TRBJ1-5, with D possibly TRBD1 on 5 matching bases. CDR1 is GTSNPN, CDR2 SVGIG, per germline (reference sequence). Trimming left V 3 bases short and J 3 bases short, with 15 bases between. The CDR3 spans 15 residues. The CDR3: CAWSLLGGANQPQHF. The CDR3 DNA reads as TGTGCCTGGAGCCTACTCGGAGGGGCCAATCAGCCCCAGCATTTT. The whole variable domain, filled in from reference TRBV30 and TRBJ1-5, reads SQTIHQWPATLVQPVGSPLSLECTVEGTSNPNLYWYRQAAGRGLQLLFYSVGIGQISSEVPQNLSASRPQDRQFILSSKKLLLSDSGFYLCAWSLLGGANQPQHFGDGTRLSIL.

The gene calls are TRBV2 and TRBJ2-7; weak D call: TRBD1 (6 bases). Germline CDR1 SNHLY, CDR2 FYNNEI. The CDR3 totals 14 residues. V lost 2 bases and J 2 bases, leaving 10 bases between the germline ends. CDR3 region: CASSERDTAYEQYF. The CDR3 nucleotides read TGTGCCAGCAGTGAACGGGACACGGCCTACGAGCAGTACTTC.

The chain combines TRBV28 with TRBJ2-7; TRBD1 matches at 7 bases. The V and J ends lost 6 bases and 2 bases, in that order; junction bases with no gene match: 7. Germline CDR1 reads MDHEN; CDR2 reads SYDVKM. This CDR3 has 14 residues. The CDR3 DNA sequence: TGTGCCAGCAGCACGACCAGGGGGACCTACGAGCAGTACTTC. Encoded protein: CASSTTRGTYEQYF. Based on the CDR3 plus reference TRBV28 and TRBJ2-7, the full variable domain is DVKVTQSSRYLVKRTGEKVFLECVQDMDHENMFWYRQDPGLGLRLIYFSYDVKMKEKGDIPEGYSVSREKKERFSLILESASTNQTSMYLCASSTTRGTYEQYFGPGTRLTVT.

This clone was seen a few times. V usage is TRBV4-3 and J usage is TRBJ2-3; 10 nucleotides align to TRBD1. The CDR3 is 15 amino acids. The V segment lost 1 base and the J segment 4 bases; nucleotides outside the gene matches: 2. Germline CDR1 reads LGHNA; CDR2 reads YSLEER. The CDR3 here is CASSQGQGAADTQYF. CDR3 nucleotide sequence: TGCGCCAGCAGCCAAGGACAGGGGGCCGCAGATACGCAGTATTTT.

The CDR3 nucleotides are TGTGCCAGCAGTGAAAACCTAGACGAGCAGTACTTC. It codes for CASSENLDEQYF. V and J are TRBV6-1 and TRBJ2-7; D ambiguous. The CDR3 has 12 amino acids. Trimming cost V 2 bases and J 5 bases, with 7 bases left between them. Looked up from germline, CDR1 is MNHNS and CDR2 is SASEGT.

The chain couples TRBV19 to TRBJ2-3, with TRBD2 identical over 12 bases. This CDR3 has 16 residues. V was clipped by 4 bases and J by 9 bases; unmatched bases: 11. The germline V gene encodes CDR1 LNHDA and CDR2 SQIVND (reference sequence). CDR3 residues: CASSTPGTSGLMTQYF. The CDR3 DNA follows: TGTGCCAGTAGTACCCCCGGGACTAGCGGGCTGATGACGCAGTATTTT.